The 18 T cell receptor beta chains below come from one sample, sequenced in a study of blood T cell repertoires in COVID-19. Method: immunoSEQ multiplex PCR; TCRdb's copy keeps in-frame clones and lacks some. The sample records 150,000 or so clones, around nine tenths being singletons. Sequencing was performed on PBMCs or T cells enriched from blood (not recorded which). Receptors originate from a woman aged 25 to 39 with acute COVID-19.

The CDR3 sequence is CATSSADTQYF. DNA for the CDR3: TGTGCCACCTCGAGCGCGGATACGCAGTATTTT. The V gene is TRBV3-1 (or the pseudogene TRBV3-2), the J gene TRBJ2-3; D call uncertain. This CDR3 is 11 amino acids long. Germline-derived CDR1 and CDR2 are LGHDT and YNNKEL (reference sequence). The V and J ends lost 10 bases and 6 bases respectively, with 11 bases between them.

V and J are TRBV2 and TRBJ2-3; TRBD2 aligns across 8 bases. Germline V CDR1 and CDR2: SNHLY, FYNNEI. J was trimmed by 0 bases and V by 3 bases; bases with no gene match: 8. The CDR3 length is 17 residues. CDR3 residues: CASSDTISGASTDTQYF. The DNA of the CDR3 is TGTGCCAGCAGTGACACCATTAGCGGGGCTAGCACAGATACGCAGTATTTT.

The V call is TRBV28, the J call TRBJ1-5; D perhaps matches TRBD1 (5 bases). V was clipped by 6 bases and J by 1 base, with 13 bases between them. The CDR3 is 15 amino acids. Germline loops: CDR1 MDHEN, CDR2 SYDVKM. CDR3 DNA sequence: TGTGCCAGCAGCTTGGGGGGTGTCAGCAATCAGCCCCAGCATTTT. Translating gives CASSLGGVSNQPQHF.

The chain uses TRBV5-1 and TRBJ2-2; 11 bases match TRBD2. Germline loops: CDR1 SGHRS, CDR2 YFSETQ. The CDR3 extends over 17 amino acids. The V and J ends lost 1 base and 7 bases, in that order; junction bases with no gene match: 9. For the CDR3, the DNA is TGCGCCAGCAGCTTGACACTAGCGGGAGAACTTGGCGGGGAGCTGTTTTTT. It specifies CASSLTLAGELGGELFF.

This sequence joins TRBV27 and TRBJ1-1; weak D call: TRBD1 (5 bases). This CDR3 has 12 residues. V shed 1 base and J shed 8 bases, with 8 bases lying between them. CDR1 and CDR2 from the germline V gene are MNHEY and SMNVEV (reference sequence). The CDR3 spells CASSLWGGEAFF. Here the CDR3 DNA reads TGTGCCAGCAGTTTATGGGGGGGGGAAGCTTTCTTT.

This clone came up once. This chain connects TRBV9 to TRBJ2-7, with 10 bases aligning to TRBD2. In germline, CDR1 is SGDLS, CDR2 YYNGEE. This CDR3 has 15 amino acids. With 0 bases clipped from V and 2 bases from J, the junction kept 2 bases outside the gene matches. The CDR3 protein is CASSVGGTSAYEQYF. The CDR3 coding sequence is TGTGCCAGCAGCGTAGGCGGGACTAGCGCCTACGAGCAGTACTTC. The variable domain in full, completed from reference TRBV9 and TRBJ2-7, reads DSGVTQTPKHLITATGQRVTLRCSPRSGDLSVYWYQQSLDQGLQFLIQYYNGEERAKGNILERFSAQQFPDLHSELNLSSLELGDSALYFCASSVGGTSAYEQYFGPGTRLTVT.

V gene TRBV5-8 combines with J gene TRBJ2-3; D is possibly TRBD2 (6 bases). CDR1 and CDR2 (germline): SGHTS, YDEGEE. This CDR3 comprises 13 residues. V was shortened by 2 bases and J by 9 bases, with 13 bases between the two germline ends. The CDR3 bases are TGTGCCAGCAGCTTCTTCAGGGAGGAAACGCAGTATTTT. It yields the protein CASSFFREETQYF.

The chain links TRBV7-9 to TRBJ2-1; TRBD2 matches at 8 bases. The germline gives CDR1 SEHNR, CDR2 FQNEAQ (reference sequence). The CDR3 consists of 15 residues. Trimming cost V 6 bases and J 3 bases; bases outside gene matches: 7. CDR3: CASRQSGSVYNEQFF. The DNA for the CDR3 is TGTGCCAGCAGGCAAAGCGGGAGCGTCTACAATGAGCAGTTCTTC.

The chain combines TRBV14 with TRBJ2-2; D gene uncertain. Germline V gene lookup returns CDR1 SGHDN and CDR2 FVKESK. V lost 1 base and J 2 bases, leaving 14 bases between the germline ends. The CDR3 extends over 17 amino acids. CDR3 coding DNA: TGTGCCAGCAGCCAAGTATTCTTGGGCAGTAACACCGGGGAGCTGTTTTTT. Encoded protein: CASSQVFLGSNTGELFF.

With respect to this clone: Other DNA variants within this sample encode the same CDR3. The chain has TRBV27 and TRBJ1-5; D perhaps matches TRBD1 (5 bases). The CDR3 totals 14 residues. Germline values: CDR1 MNHEY, CDR2 SMNVEV (reference sequence). V lost 3 bases and J lost 2, with 8 bases in between. The CDR3 sequence: CASSFVGGNQPQHF. Written as DNA, the CDR3 is TGTGCCAGCAGTTTTGTAGGGGGCAATCAGCCCCAGCATTTT.

The rearrangement links TRBV7-9 to TRBJ2-3; TRBD2 matches 13 bases. The CDR3 sequence is 16 residues long. Trimming took 5 bases from V and 2 from J; bases not matched to a gene: 4. In germline, CDR1 is SEHNR, CDR2 FQNEAQ (reference sequence). The DNA for the CDR3 is TGTGCCAGCAGCCCAGGACTAGCGGGAGCCACAGATACGCAGTATTTT. It is translated as CASSPGLAGATDTQYF.

Concerning this clone: At one end the junction does not follow the germline gene, possibly because of a read error. Written as DNA, the CDR3 is TGTGCTAGCAGCTTACATAGGGGACAACAAGAGACCCAGTACTTC. Translated: CASSLHRGQQETQYF. The gene calls are TRBV7-7 and TRBJ2-5, with D possibly TRBD1 on 6 matching bases. Germline CDR1 SSHAT, CDR2 FNYEAQ (reference sequence). The CDR3 length is 15 residues.

The chain carries TRBV6-5 and TRBJ1-4; D possibly corresponds to TRBD1 (6 bases). Germline V gene data show CDR1 as MNHEY and CDR2 as SVGAGI. Trimming left V 10 bases short and J 4 bases short, with 13 bases between. CDR3 length: 13 residues. CDR3 amino acids: CATRTVNNEKLFF. As DNA, the CDR3 is TGTGCCACCAGGACAGTAAATAATGAAAAACTGTTTTTT.

The rearrangement links TRBV28 to TRBJ1-5, with 8 nucleotides matching TRBD1. This CDR3 is built from 18 residues. V lost 4 bases to trimming and J lost 7 bases; unmatched junction nucleotides: 18. CDR1 is MDHEN, CDR2 SYDVKM, per germline. DNA of the CDR3: TGTGCCAGCAGTTGGTCCAGGGGGCGCAGGCTCGGTGGGCAGCCCCAGCATTTT. It is translated as CASSWSRGRRLGGQPQHF.

The CDR3: CASSKGTGSTDTQYF. The CDR3 DNA reads as TGTGCCAGCAGTAAAGGGACAGGGAGCACAGATACGCAGTATTTT. This chain joins TRBV6-2 or TRBV6-3 and TRBJ2-3; 9 nucleotides match TRBD1. The CDR3 is made up of 15 amino acids. Trimming at V came to 5 bases and at J to 0 bases, leaving 3 bases not matched to a gene. In germline, CDR1 is MNHEY, CDR2 SVGEGT.

The chain uses TRBV11-2 and TRBJ1-3; D call uncertain. Germline CDR1 reads SGHAT; CDR2 reads FQNNGV. Trimming pared 4 bases from V and 2 bases from J, leaving 18 bases between. The CDR3 runs 17 residues. In nucleotides, the CDR3 is TGTGCCAGCAGCTACTGGGCCAGTGCCCGTCCTGGAAACACCATATATTTT. Its translation is CASSYWASARPGNTIYF.

The rearrangement uses TRBV25-1 and TRBJ2-7, with unresolved D. Trimming removed 4 bases from V and 6 bases from J, with 22 bases in between. The CDR3 runs to 16 residues. CDR1 is MGHDK, CDR2 SYGVNS, per germline. The chain's CDR3 is CASSAIYDSTSAEQYF. Written as DNA, the CDR3 is TGTGCCAGCAGTGCCATTTACGACTCCACGTCGGCCGAGCAGTACTTC.

The chain is built from TRBV15 and TRBJ1-5; TRBD1 aligns across 8 bases. The CDR3 loop spans 15 amino acids. The germline gives CDR1 LNHNV, CDR2 YYDKDF (reference sequence). V trimming: 0 bases; J trimming: 6 bases; junction bases outside the gene matches: 4. CDR3 nucleotide sequence: TGTGCCACCAGCAGAGACAGGGGGCCATTTCAGCCCCAGCATTTT. The encoded protein is CATSRDRGPFQPQHF.